This TCR beta chain was found in a study of T cells in Graves' hyperthyroidism and ophthalmopathy. Study-wide points: In simple terms, a model built on 13 V-J features told ophthalmopathy apart from stable hyperthyroidism. Most thyroid-expanded clonotypes above 0.001 were also found in blood.

V shed 2 bases and J 3 bases; nucleotides not matched to a gene: 9. This CDR3 is built from 17 residues. Germline assignment: CDR1 SGHVS and CDR2 FQNEAQ. Together with thyroid ultrasound, orbital computed tomography, serum thyroxine and TRAb, clinical symptoms were used for diagnoses. Using about 10 ml of fresh peripheral blood, PBMCs were prepared. RNA transcripts served as the template for amplifying TCR beta CDR3 regions. The HTBI set primed first-round TCR CDR3 RT-PCR. In TCRdb, the multiplex PCR reads were re-called with MiXCR into one record per CDR3 protein. Of more than 500,000 distinct CDR3 sequences detected, 15% to 20% appear once; the ten largest clones hold approximately 30%. This clonotype came up many times. Its antigen is currently unknown.

The chain recombines TRBV7-8 with TRBJ2-5; 10 bases agree with TRBD1. The sample was blood. The clonotype originates from a woman aged 25 to 39 with Graves' ophthalmopathy. The DNA of the CDR3 is TGTGCCAGCAGCTTAATAGGGGGGACAGGGGTGGAAGAGACCCAGTACTTC. Its protein is CASSLIGGTGVEETQYF. The full variable domain, in which reference TRBV7-8 and TRBJ2-5 provide the parts outside the CDR3, is GAGVSQSPRYKVAKRGQDVALRCDPISGHVSLFWYQQALGQGPEFLTYFQNEAQLDKSGLPSDRFFAERPEGSVSTLKIQRTQQEDSAVYLCASSLIGGTGVEETQYFGPGTRLLVL.